One and the same sample provided the 11 T cell receptor beta chains below, sequenced in a study of blood T cell repertoires in COVID-19 (TCRdb year 2020). The library was built by means of the immunoSEQ multiplex PCR assay. As stored in TCRdb, this immuneACCESS dataset retains in-frame rearrangements with V and J assigned. A fraction of the clones does not appear; measured against another copy, unresolved V genes explain less than half of the discrepancy, and the remainder lacks a known reason. In all, the sample holds around 310,000 clones, and under 90% of those were seen once. Roughly a tenth of the sample goes to the ten largest clones. Sequencing used PBMCs or T cells enriched from blood (not recorded which). These receptors originate from a woman under 40 who had recovered from COVID-19.

The chain combines TRBV29-1 with TRBJ2-3; the match to TRBD2 covers 7 bases. V lost 5 bases and J lost 8; bases outside the gene matches: 10. Germline V gene sequence: CDR1 SQVTM, CDR2 ANQGSEA. This CDR3 has 13 amino acids. The CDR3 bases are TGCAGCGTTTTGGCGGCGGGAGTGGTTACGCAGTATTTT. This translates into CSVLAAGVVTQYF.

The rearrangement links TRBV11-3 to TRBJ1-1, with D perhaps TRBD1 (6 bases). Germline V gene lookup returns CDR1 SGHNT and CDR2 YENEEA. V dropped 4 bases and J dropped 1 base, with 16 bases sitting between them. This CDR3 contains 16 residues. As DNA, the CDR3 is TGTGCCAGCAGCTCCTCACGGGACATCGAGAACACTGAAGCTTTCTTT. Its translation: CASSSSRDIENTEAFF.

This clone was found once. This chain joins TRBV19 and TRBJ1-2, with TRBD1 matching over 7 bases. CDR1 LNHDA and CDR2 SQIVND come from the germline V gene (reference sequence). J gave up 1 base and V 7 bases, and 3 bases lay outside the gene matches. The length of the CDR3 is 13 residues. The CDR3 protein is CASTGGDNYGYTF. Here the CDR3 DNA reads TGTGCCAGTACAGGGGGAGATAACTATGGCTACACCTTC. The entire variable domain, with the rest obtained from reference TRBV19 and TRBJ1-2, is as follows: DGGITQSPKYLFRKEGQNVTLSCEQNLNHDAMYWYRQDPGQGLRLIYYSQIVNDFQKGDIAEGYSVSREKKESFPLTVTSAQKNPTAFYLCASTGGDNYGYTFGSGTRLTVV.

This sequence joins TRBV2 and TRBJ2-7, with 13 bases fitting TRBD2. There are 20 residues in the CDR3. V trimming: 1 base; J trimming: 0 bases; junction bases outside the gene matches: 12. Germline V CDR1 and CDR2: SNHLY, FYNNEI. The CDR3 DNA reads as TGTGCCAGCAGTGAAGATCCGGGACTAGCGGGACGGATCAGCTCCTACGAGCAGTACTTC. It encodes CASSEDPGLAGRISSYEQYF.

J is TRBJ2-1 and V is TRBV28; the match to TRBD1 covers 11 bases. The V segment lost 7 bases and the J segment 7 bases; nucleotides outside the gene matches: 6. The V gene's germline CDR1 is MDHEN and CDR2 SYDVKM. This CDR3 is built from 14 residues. The DNA for the CDR3 is TGTGCCAGCAATACGGGACAGGGGGGAAATGAGCAGTTCTTC. Protein product: CASNTGQGGNEQFF.

The chain combines TRBV7-2 with TRBJ1-2, with no clear D. This CDR3 is 14 amino acids long. The V end lost 5 bases, the J end lost 6 bases, and 16 bases lay between the germline ends. In germline, CDR1 is SGHTA, CDR2 FQGNSA. CDR3: CASSQRGSRDGYTF. The CDR3 DNA reads TGTGCCAGCAGCCAGAGAGGGTCTCGGGATGGCTACACCTTC.

This sequence joins TRBV4-2 and TRBJ1-2; D may be TRBD1 (6 bases). Per germline, CDR1 LGHNA and CDR2 YNFKEQ. V dropped 0 bases and J dropped 4 bases, with 18 bases sitting between them. This CDR3 is 17 amino acids long. CDR3 loop: CASSQETRGDYGYGYTF. Here the CDR3 DNA reads TGTGCCAGCAGCCAAGAAACAAGGGGGGACTATGGCTATGGCTACACCTTC.

V gene TRBV30 combines with J gene TRBJ1-4; D is uncertain. The CDR3 is 14 amino acids. V dropped 3 bases and J dropped 2 bases, with 10 bases sitting between them. Germline V gives CDR1 GTSNPN, CDR2 SVGIG (reference sequence). CDR3 region: CAWSRGQTNEKLFF. In DNA, the CDR3 is TGTGCCTGGAGCAGAGGGCAGACTAATGAAAAACTGTTTTTT.

This chain uses TRBV15 with TRBJ1-5; tentative D call: TRBD1 (6 bases). V shed 0 bases and J shed 4 bases, with 22 bases lying between them. The CDR3 has 19 residues. Germline-derived CDR1 and CDR2 are LNHNV and YYDKDF (reference sequence). The CDR3 here is CATSRDHYGVGQHNQPQHF. The CDR3 DNA sequence: TGTGCCACCAGCAGAGATCATTACGGTGTAGGACAGCATAATCAGCCCCAGCATTTT.

The gene calls are TRBV27 and TRBJ2-7; 8 nucleotides align to TRBD1. Germline V gene data show CDR1 as MNHEY and CDR2 as SMNVEV (reference sequence). This CDR3 is 14 amino acids long. V gave up 4 bases and J gave up 1 base; unmatched junction bases: 3. The CDR3 DNA reads as TGTGCCAGCAGTTCCAGACAGGGGTCCTACGAGCAGTACTTC. It encodes CASSSRQGSYEQYF.

As concerns this clone: A read error may explain this, as a much larger clone is one base away. The gene calls are TRBV18 and TRBJ1-1; weak D call: TRBD1 (5 bases). Trimming left V 3 bases short and J 1 base short, with 9 bases between. CDR3 length equals 14 residues. Germline CDR1 reads KGHSH; CDR2 reads LQKENI. CDR3 region: CASSPSTENTEAFF. Here the CDR3 DNA reads TGTGCCAGCTCACCCTCGACAGAGAACACTGAAGCTTTCTTT.